This TCR beta chain derives from a study of CD8 T cells in ankylosing spondylitis. Study-wide results and caveats: Matched ankylosing spondylitis synovial fluid reportedly showed significant enrichment of disease-linked clones. Within ankylosing spondylitis blood, a TCR beta motif made up of seven to nine highly homologous variants appeared to be characteristic.

In making TCR beta libraries, quantitative 5'-RACE with molecular barcodes was used. TCRdb called the 5' RACE reads again in MiXCR, with one record for every CDR3 protein. The sample includes tens of thousands of distinct CDR3 sequences, 6.2% seen only once; the top ten take about 5%. Note on this clonotype: Its cognate antigen is unknown.

The TCR originated in a male donor with ankylosing spondylitis. Sequencing input: synovial fluid, either unsorted or a sorted T cell fraction (not recorded which).

CDR3 region: CSAGLAGGQIDEQYF. As DNA, the CDR3 is TGCAGTGCTGGGCTAGCGGGAGGCCAGATCGACGAGCAGTACTTC. The chain joins TRBV20-1 to TRBJ2-7; TRBD2 aligns across 11 bases. V lost 5 bases, J lost 5 bases, and 11 bases stayed unmatched. Germline CDR1 reads DFQATT; CDR2 reads SNEGSKA (reference sequence). This CDR3 contains 15 residues.